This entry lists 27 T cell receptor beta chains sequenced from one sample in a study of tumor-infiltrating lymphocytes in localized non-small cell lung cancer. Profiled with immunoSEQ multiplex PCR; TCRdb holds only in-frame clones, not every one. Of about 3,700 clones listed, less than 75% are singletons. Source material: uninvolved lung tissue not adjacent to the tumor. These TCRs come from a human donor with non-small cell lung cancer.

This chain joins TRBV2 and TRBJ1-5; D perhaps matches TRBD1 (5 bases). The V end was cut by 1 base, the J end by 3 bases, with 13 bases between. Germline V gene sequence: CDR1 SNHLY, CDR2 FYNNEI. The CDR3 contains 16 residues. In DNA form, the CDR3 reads TGTGCCAGCAGTGAAGGGGCGGGGGGAATCAATCAGCCCCAGCATTTT. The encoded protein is CASSEGAGGINQPQHF.

Here the CDR3 DNA reads TGTGCCAGCAGCCCACGACTAGCTGGTGCTGAGCAGTTCTTC. As protein: CASSPRLAGAEQFF. The chain recombines TRBV7-2 with TRBJ2-1; 7 bases are shared with TRBD2. The junction had 10 bases not matched to a gene; V was cut back by 5 bases and J by 9 bases. CDR3 length: 14 amino acids. Germline CDR1 reads SGHTA; CDR2 reads FQGNSA.

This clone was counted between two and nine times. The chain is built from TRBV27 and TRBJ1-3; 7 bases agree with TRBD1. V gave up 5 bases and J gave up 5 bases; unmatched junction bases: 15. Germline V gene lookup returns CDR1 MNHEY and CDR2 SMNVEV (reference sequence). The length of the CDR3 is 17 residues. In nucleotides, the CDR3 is TGTGCCAGCAGTCCGGTGTTCGGGACAGCTTTTAGAAACACCATATATTTT. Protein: CASSPVFGTAFRNTIYF.

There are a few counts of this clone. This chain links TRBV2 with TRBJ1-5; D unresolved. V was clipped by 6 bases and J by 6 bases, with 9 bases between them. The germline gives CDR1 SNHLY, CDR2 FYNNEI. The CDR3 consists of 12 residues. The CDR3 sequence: CASRGMFQPQHF. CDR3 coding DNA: TGTGCCAGCAGGGGGATGTTTCAGCCCCAGCATTTT. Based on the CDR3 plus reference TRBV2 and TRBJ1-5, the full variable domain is EPEVTQTPSHQVTQMGQEVILRCVPISNHLYFYWYRQILGQKVEFLVSFYNNEISEKSEIFDDQFSVERPDGSNFTLKIRSTKLEDSAMYFCASRGMFQPQHFGDGTRLSIL.

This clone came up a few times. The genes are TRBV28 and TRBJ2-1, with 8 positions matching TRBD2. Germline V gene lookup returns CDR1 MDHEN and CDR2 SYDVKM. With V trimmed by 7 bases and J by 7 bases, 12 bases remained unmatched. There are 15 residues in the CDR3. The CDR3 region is CASTLGLAPRNEQFF. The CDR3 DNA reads TGTGCCAGCACCCTCGGACTAGCCCCGAGGAATGAGCAGTTCTTC.

The CDR3 region is CASSGRLAGVTDTQYF. CDR3 in DNA: TGTGCCAGTAGTGGACGACTAGCGGGGGTCACAGATACGCAGTATTTT. V is TRBV19 and J is TRBJ2-3; 12 positions agree with TRBD2. Per germline, CDR1 LNHDA and CDR2 SQIVND (reference sequence). The CDR3 length is 16 residues. The V and J ends lost 5 bases and 2 bases, in that order; junction bases with no gene match: 5. Filled out from reference TRBV19 and TRBJ2-3, the complete variable domain reads DGGITQSPKYLFRKEGQNVTLSCEQNLNHDAMYWYRQDPGQGLRLIYYSQIVNDFQKGDIAEGYSVSREKKESFPLTVTSAQKNPTAFYLCASSGRLAGVTDTQYFGPGTRLTVL.

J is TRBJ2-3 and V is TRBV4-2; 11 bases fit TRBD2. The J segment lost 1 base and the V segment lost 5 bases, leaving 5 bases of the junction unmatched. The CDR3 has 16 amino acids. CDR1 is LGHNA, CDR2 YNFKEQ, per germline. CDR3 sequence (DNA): TGTGCCAGCAGCTCTTCGGGACTAGCGGGCACAGATACGCAGTATTTT. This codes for CASSSSGLAGTDTQYF.

The CDR3 nucleotides are TGTGCCAGTAGTACCAACAGGGCGGTTGGAGAGACCCAGTACTTC. This encodes CASSTNRAVGETQYF. This rearrangement joins TRBV19 to TRBJ2-5; D perhaps matches TRBD1 (6 bases). The germline CDR1 and CDR2 sequences are LNHDA and SQIVND (reference sequence). The length of the CDR3 is 15 residues. V gave up 4 bases and J gave up 4 bases, with 16 bases separating them.

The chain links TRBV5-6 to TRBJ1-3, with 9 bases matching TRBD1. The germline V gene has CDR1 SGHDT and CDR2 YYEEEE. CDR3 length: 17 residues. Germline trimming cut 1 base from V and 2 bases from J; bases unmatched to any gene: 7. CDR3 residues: CASSLSKQGAPGNTIYF. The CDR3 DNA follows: TGTGCCAGCAGCTTGTCGAAACAGGGGGCGCCTGGAAACACCATATATTTT.

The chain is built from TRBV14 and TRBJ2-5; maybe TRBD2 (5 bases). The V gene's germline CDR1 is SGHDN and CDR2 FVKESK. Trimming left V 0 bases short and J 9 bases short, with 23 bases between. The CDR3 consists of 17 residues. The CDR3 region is CASSQDLHKTGSVAQYF. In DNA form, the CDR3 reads TGTGCCAGCAGCCAAGATCTCCATAAAACGGGGTCGGTGGCCCAGTACTTC.

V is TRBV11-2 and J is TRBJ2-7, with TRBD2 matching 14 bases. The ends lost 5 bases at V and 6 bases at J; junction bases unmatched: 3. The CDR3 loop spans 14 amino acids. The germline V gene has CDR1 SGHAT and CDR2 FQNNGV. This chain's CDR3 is CASSPGLAGVEQYF. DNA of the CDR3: TGTGCCAGCAGCCCGGGACTAGCGGGAGTCGAGCAGTACTTC.

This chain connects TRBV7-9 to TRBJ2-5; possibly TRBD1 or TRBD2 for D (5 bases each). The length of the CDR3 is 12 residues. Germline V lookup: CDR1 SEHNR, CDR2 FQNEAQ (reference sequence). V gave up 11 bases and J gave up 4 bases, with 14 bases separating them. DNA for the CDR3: TGTGCCGGTCGAGGGCAGGGAGAGACCCAGTACTTC. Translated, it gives CAGRGQGETQYF.

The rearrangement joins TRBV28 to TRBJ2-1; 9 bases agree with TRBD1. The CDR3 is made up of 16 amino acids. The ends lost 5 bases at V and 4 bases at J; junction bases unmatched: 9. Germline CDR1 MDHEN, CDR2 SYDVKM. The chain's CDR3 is CASSPLGQGTYNEQFF. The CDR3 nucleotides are TGTGCCAGCAGTCCCCTAGGACAGGGGACATACAATGAGCAGTTCTTC.

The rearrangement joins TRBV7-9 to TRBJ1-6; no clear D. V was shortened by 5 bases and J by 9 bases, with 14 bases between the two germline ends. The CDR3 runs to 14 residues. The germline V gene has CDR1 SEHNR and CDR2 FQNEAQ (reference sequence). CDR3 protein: CASSAQGGGSPLHF. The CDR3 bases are TGTGCCAGCAGCGCTCAAGGTGGCGGTTCACCCCTCCACTTT. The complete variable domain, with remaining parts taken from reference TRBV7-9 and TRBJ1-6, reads DTGVSQNPRHKITKRGQNVTFRCDPISEHNRLYWYRQTLGQGPEFLTYFQNEAQLEKSRLLSDRFSAERPKGSFSTLEIQRTEQGDSAMYLCASSAQGGGSPLHFGNGTRLTVT.

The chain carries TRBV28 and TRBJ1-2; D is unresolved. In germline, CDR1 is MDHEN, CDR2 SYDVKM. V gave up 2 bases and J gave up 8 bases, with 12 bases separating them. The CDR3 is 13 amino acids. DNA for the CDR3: TGTGCCAGCAGTTTAAGTCAGACGAGAGGCTACACCTTC. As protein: CASSLSQTRGYTF.

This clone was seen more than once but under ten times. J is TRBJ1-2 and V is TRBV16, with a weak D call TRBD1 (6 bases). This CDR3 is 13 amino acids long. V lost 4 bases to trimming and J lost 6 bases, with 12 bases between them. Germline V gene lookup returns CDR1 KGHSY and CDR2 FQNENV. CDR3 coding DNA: TGTGCCAGCAGCCCGGACAGAACGAATGGCTACACCTTC. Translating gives CASSPDRTNGYTF.

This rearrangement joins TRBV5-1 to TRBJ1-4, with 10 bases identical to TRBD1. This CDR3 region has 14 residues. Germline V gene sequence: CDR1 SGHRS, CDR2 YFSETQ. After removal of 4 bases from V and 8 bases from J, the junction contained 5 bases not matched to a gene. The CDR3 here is CASSPTGGQEKLFF. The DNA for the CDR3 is TGCGCCAGCAGCCCGACAGGGGGCCAGGAAAAACTGTTTTTT.

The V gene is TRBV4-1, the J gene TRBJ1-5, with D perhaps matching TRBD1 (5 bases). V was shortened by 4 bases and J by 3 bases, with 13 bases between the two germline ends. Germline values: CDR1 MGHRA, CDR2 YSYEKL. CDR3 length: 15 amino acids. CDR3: CASSPRRQSNQPQHF. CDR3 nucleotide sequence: TGCGCCAGCAGCCCACGCCGACAGTCCAATCAGCCCCAGCATTTT.

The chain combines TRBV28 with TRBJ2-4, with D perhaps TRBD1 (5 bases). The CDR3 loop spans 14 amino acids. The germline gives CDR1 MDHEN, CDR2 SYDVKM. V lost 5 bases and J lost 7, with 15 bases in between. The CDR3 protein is CASSITEPGNIQYF. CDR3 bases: TGTGCCAGCAGTATAACAGAGCCAGGGAACATTCAGTACTTC.

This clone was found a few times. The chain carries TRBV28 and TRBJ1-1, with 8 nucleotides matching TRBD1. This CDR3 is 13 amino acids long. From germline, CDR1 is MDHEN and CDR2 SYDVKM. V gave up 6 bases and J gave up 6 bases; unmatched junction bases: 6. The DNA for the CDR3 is TGTGCCAGCAGACGGGACAGGTACGCTGAAGCTTTCTTT. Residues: CASRRDRYAEAFF.

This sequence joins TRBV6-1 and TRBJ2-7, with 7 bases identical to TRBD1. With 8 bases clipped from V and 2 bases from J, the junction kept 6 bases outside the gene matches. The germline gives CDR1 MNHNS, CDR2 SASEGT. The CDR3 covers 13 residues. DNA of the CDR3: TGTGCCAGCCACAGGGGCCCCCCCTACGAGCAGTACTTC. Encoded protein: CASHRGPPYEQYF.

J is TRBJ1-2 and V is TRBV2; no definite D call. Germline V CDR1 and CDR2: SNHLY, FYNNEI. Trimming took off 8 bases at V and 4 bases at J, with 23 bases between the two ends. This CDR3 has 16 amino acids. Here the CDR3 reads CASSRPGGLSPYGYTF. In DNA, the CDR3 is TGTGCCAGCTCGCGTCCGGGCGGGTTGAGTCCCTATGGCTACACCTTC.

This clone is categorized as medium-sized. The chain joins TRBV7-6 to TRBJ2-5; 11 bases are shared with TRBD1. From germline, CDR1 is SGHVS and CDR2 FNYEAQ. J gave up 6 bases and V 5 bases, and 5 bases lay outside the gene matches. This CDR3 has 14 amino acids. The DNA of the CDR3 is TGTGCCAGCAGCCCGGACAGGGGGCGAAAGACCCAGTACTTC. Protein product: CASSPDRGRKTQYF.

CDR3 sequence: CAISGDKTYTGELFF. CDR3 DNA: TGTGCCATCAGTGGAGACAAAACCTACACCGGGGAGCTGTTTTTT. This chain links TRBV10-3 with TRBJ2-2, with D uncertain. CDR1 and CDR2 (germline): ENHRY, SYGVKD. This CDR3 is 15 amino acids long. Trimming took off 4 bases at V and 3 bases at J, with 12 bases between the two ends.

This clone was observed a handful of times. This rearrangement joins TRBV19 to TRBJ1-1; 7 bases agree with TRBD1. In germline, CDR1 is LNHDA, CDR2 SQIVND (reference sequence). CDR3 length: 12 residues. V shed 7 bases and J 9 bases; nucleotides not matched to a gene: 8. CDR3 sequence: CASKTGTAKAFF. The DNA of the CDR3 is TGTGCCAGTAAAACTGGGACAGCCAAAGCTTTCTTT.

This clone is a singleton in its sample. The CDR3 is CAWSGGADSSYEQYF. CDR3 coding DNA: TGTGCCTGGAGCGGGGGGGCGGACAGCTCCTACGAGCAGTACTTC. This chain connects TRBV30 to TRBJ2-7; 8 bases map to TRBD2. J was trimmed by 0 bases and V by 3 bases; bases with no gene match: 7. The germline CDR1 and CDR2 sequences are GTSNPN and SVGIG (reference sequence). This CDR3 has 15 residues.

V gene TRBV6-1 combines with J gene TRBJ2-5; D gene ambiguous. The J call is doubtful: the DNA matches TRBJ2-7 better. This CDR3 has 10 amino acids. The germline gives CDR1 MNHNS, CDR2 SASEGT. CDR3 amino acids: CASKGNEQYF. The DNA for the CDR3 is TGTGCCAGCAAAGGCAACGAGCAGTACTTC.